This is a list of T cell receptor beta chains from one sample in a study of cytomegalovirus exposure and HLA in healthy donors. Measured with immunoSEQ multiplex PCR; TCRdb has only the in-frame clones, and not every one. This sample's clone table lists approximately 190,000 clones. Sequencing was carried out using PBMCs. These receptors originate from a man aged 25 to 40 in good health and CMV-seronegative. Both conserved end residues are part of each CDR3. Fields, in order: D gene, V gene, J gene, CDR3 protein, CDR3 DNA. The D gene is left open where the match is weak.

.	TRBV18	TRBJ2-1	CASSLPGTQQFF	TGTGCCAGCTCACTCCCCGGGACTCAGCAGTTCTTC
.	TRBV7-2	TRBJ1-4	CASSPGSTNEKLFF	TGTGCCAGCAGCCCGGGATCTACTAATGAAAAACTGTTTTTT
.	TRBV11-1	TRBJ2-7	CASSLEAGASPSYEQYF	TGTGCCAGCAGCTTAGAAGCAGGGGCATCACCCTCCTACGAGCAGTACTTC
.	TRBV7-9	TRBJ1-2	CASSPGLLYGYTF	TGTGCCAGCAGCCCGGGACTCCTCTATGGCTACACCTTC
.	TRBV14	TRBJ1-2	CASSQDSRVAGGYTF	TGTGCCAGCAGCCAAGATTCCAGGGTCGCGGGGGGCTACACCTTC
.	TRBV7-9	TRBJ1-4	CASTITRGGGTLYEKLFF	TGTGCCAGCACTATTACGAGAGGGGGAGGGACCCTATATGAAAAACTGTTTTTT
.	TRBV28	TRBJ2-3	CASSPGWSVRTDTQYF	TGTGCCAGCTCCCCCGGGTGGTCGGTTCGCACAGATACGCAGTATTTT
.	TRBV28	TRBJ2-3	CASSLDQDNTDTQYF	TGTGCCAGCAGTTTAGATCAGGATAACACAGATACGCAGTATTTT
.	TRBV11-3	TRBJ1-6	CASSPRAGFGDNSPLHF	TGTGCCAGCAGCCCGAGGGCGGGTTTCGGGGATAATTCACCCCTCCACTTT
.	TRBV5-1	TRBJ1-1	CASSLSQQTEAFF	TGCGCCAGCAGCTTGTCACAGCAAACTGAAGCTTTCTTT
TRBD1	TRBV19	TRBJ1-2	CATRIAGTANYGYTF	TGTGCCACTCGAATAGCCGGGACAGCTAACTATGGCTACACCTTC
TRBD1	TRBV18	TRBJ2-6	CASSPPGQGSSGANVLTF	TGTGCCAGCTCACCCCCGGGACAGGGGAGCTCTGGGGCCAACGTCCTGACTTTC
TRBD1	TRBV29-1	TRBJ2-7	CSAEFFGTGVYEQYF	TGCAGCGCCGAATTTTTCGGGACAGGGGTTTACGAGCAGTACTTC
.	TRBV2	TRBJ1-1	CASPLSRATEAFF	TGTGCCAGTCCTCTATCGCGGGCCACTGAAGCTTTCTTT
.	TRBV5-4	TRBJ2-7	CASSFPRSYEQYF	TGTGCCAGCAGCTTTCCTCGCTCCTACGAGCAGTACTTC
TRBD1	TRBV19	TRBJ2-7	CASSTGQGWIYEQYF	TGTGCCAGTAGCACCGGACAGGGATGGATCTACGAGCAGTACTTC
.	TRBV5-4	TRBJ1-2	CASSLGTVGYTF	TGTGCCAGCAGCTTGGGGACAGTTGGCTACACCTTC
.	TRBV9	TRBJ1-2	CASSPRTGKASGYTF	TGTGCCAGCAGCCCCCGAACCGGGAAGGCCTCCGGCTACACCTTC
TRBD1	TRBV29-1	TRBJ1-5	CSVLQGGDQPQHF	TGCAGCGTTTTACAGGGGGGCGATCAGCCCCAGCATTTT
TRBD2	TRBV30	TRBJ2-1	CAWSLRGGREQFF	TGTGCCTGGAGTCTGCGGGGGGGCCGTGAGCAGTTCTTC
.	TRBV18	TRBJ1-1	CASSPTLDSRNTEAFF	TGTGCCAGCTCACCGACGCTCGACAGTAGGAACACTGAAGCTTTCTTT
.	TRBV25-1	TRBJ2-1	CASSSGLTYNEQFF	TGTGCCAGCAGTAGCGGGTTAACCTACAATGAGCAGTTCTTC
.	TRBV28	TRBJ1-6	CASKPAGAAVRSPLHF	TGTGCCAGCAAGCCGGCAGGGGCGGCAGTTAGGTCACCCCTCCACTTT
TRBD1	TRBV27	TRBJ2-6	CASSRWLGQTSSGANVLTF	TGTGCCAGCAGTCGCTGGTTGGGACAGACAAGCTCTGGGGCCAACGTCCTGACTTTC
TRBD1	TRBV28	TRBJ2-1	CASRGQGAFNEQFF	TGTGCCAGCAGGGGACAGGGGGCCTTCAATGAGCAGTTCTTC
TRBD2	TRBV28	TRBJ2-7	CASPSGTSGEQYF	TGTGCCAGCCCCTCCGGGACTAGCGGCGAGCAGTACTTC
.	TRBV6-6	TRBJ1-1	CASIDWVSGMNTEAFF	TGTGCCAGCATTGATTGGGTCAGCGGTATGAACACTGAAGCTTTCTTT
.	TRBV7-9	TRBJ1-1	CATVRTVNTEAFF	TGTGCCACCGTCCGGACTGTGAACACTGAAGCTTTCTTT
.	TRBV10-3	TRBJ1-1	CAISGGGVNTEAFF	TGTGCCATCAGTGGGGGAGGGGTGAACACTGAAGCTTTCTTT
TRBD1	TRBV19	TRBJ1-4	CASIIIADRVNEKLFF	TGTGCCAGTATCATTATCGCGGACAGGGTGAATGAAAAACTGTTTTTT
TRBD1	TRBV18	TRBJ1-5	CASSLQDRNQPQHF	TGTGCCAGCTCCCTTCAGGACAGGAATCAGCCCCAGCATTTT
TRBD2	TRBV19	TRBJ2-7	CASSFQHLAGGPEEQYF	TGTGCCAGTAGTTTCCAGCATCTAGCGGGGGGACCTGAAGAGCAGTACTTC
.	TRBV27	TRBJ1-1	CASSSRSPGNTEAFF	TGTGCCAGCAGTTCCCGGTCCCCAGGGAACACTGAAGCTTTCTTT
.	TRBV5-5	TRBJ1-2	CASNWGGNYGYTF	TGTGCCAGCAACTGGGGGGGTAACTATGGCTACACCTTC
TRBD1	TRBV5-6	TRBJ1-1	CASSFGQVAEEDTEAFF	TGTGCCAGCAGCTTTGGACAGGTCGCAGAAGAGGACACTGAAGCTTTCTTT
.	TRBV6-6	TRBJ2-2	CASSSGTVNTGELFF	TGTGCCAGCAGTTCAGGGACTGTAAACACCGGGGAGCTGTTTTTT
.	TRBV27	TRBJ1-1	CASTPRGGGEAFF	TGTGCCAGCACCCCTCGGGGGGGAGGTGAAGCTTTCTTT
TRBD1	TRBV10-3	TRBJ2-5	CAIRPTGTGDGETQYF	TGTGCCATCAGACCCACCGGGACAGGGGACGGAGAGACCCAGTACTTC
TRBD1	TRBV28	TRBJ1-6	CASLGQLNSPLHF	TGTGCCAGCTTGGGACAGCTTAATTCACCCCTCCACTTT
.	TRBV27	TRBJ1-6	CASSSDSRSYNSPLHF	TGTGCCAGCAGTTCGGACTCGCGCTCCTATAATTCACCCCTCCACTTT